This T cell receptor (beta chain) is from a study of long-term antiretroviral therapy in people with HIV. Study results and limitations: Controls showed broader CDR3 length ranges than did the HIV repertoires.

It was version v3.0 of the immunoSEQ assay that was run at survey level. The method was immunoSEQ multiplex PCR; TCRdb's version includes in-frame clones alone and lacks a portion of them. The profile shows 30,000 to 35,000 clones, 65% to 80% of them singletons. On this clone itself: Its matching antigen is unknown.

Per germline, CDR1 SGDLS and CDR2 YYNGEE. This CDR3 is 14 amino acids long. Deletions cut 0 bases from V and 3 bases from J, with 9 bases between. This chain joins TRBV9 and TRBJ1-1; possible D gene TRBD1, 5 bases. The origin of this receptor is a man aged 45-65 years with HIV. The input for sequencing was unsorted PBMCs, taken 3 years after starting antiretroviral therapy. CDR3 sequence reads: CASSVVGGDTEAFF. The CDR3 DNA follows: TGTGCCAGCAGCGTAGTGGGAGGGGACACTGAAGCTTTCTTT.